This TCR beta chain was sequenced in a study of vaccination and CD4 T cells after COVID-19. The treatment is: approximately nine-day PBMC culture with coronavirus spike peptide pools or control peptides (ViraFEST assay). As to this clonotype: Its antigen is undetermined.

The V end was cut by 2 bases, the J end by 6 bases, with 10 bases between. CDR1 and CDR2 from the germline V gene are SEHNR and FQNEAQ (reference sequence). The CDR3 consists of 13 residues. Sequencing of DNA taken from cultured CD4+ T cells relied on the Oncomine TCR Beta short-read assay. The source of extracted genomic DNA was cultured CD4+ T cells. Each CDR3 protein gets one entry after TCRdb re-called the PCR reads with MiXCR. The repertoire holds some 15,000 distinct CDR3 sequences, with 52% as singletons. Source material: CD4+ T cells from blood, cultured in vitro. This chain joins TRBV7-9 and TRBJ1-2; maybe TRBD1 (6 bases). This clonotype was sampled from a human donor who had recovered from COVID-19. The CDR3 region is CASSLTGKDGYTF. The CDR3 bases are TGTGCCAGCAGCTTAACAGGGAAGGATGGCTACACCTTC.